This is a list of T cell receptor beta chains from one sample in a study of blood T cells in healthy people across ages. TCRdb re-derived calls from the 5' RACE reads in MiXCR, one entry per CDR3 protein. The table records 600,000 to 1,000,000 distinct CDR3 sequences, about 25% of them present only once. These data also featured in a second study, about T cells of mothers and their children.

The sequenced sample consisted of blood. Receptor source: a boy younger than 18 in good health. CDR3s include the opening cysteine and the closing phenylalanine or tryptophan. The order of the fields is D gene, CDR3 length, V gene, clone size, J gene, CDR3 protein, CDR3 DNA. D genes are given only for firm matches. Only part of the rows carry a size: once, few, many, or a class if the clone is expanded.

.	15	TRBV9	many	TRBJ2-7	CASSVAWGFSYEQYF	TGTGCCAGCAGCGTAGCTTGGGGCTTCTCCTACGAGCAGTACTTC
.	13	TRBV7-3	.	TRBJ2-3	CASSFDNTDTQYF	TGTGCCAGCAGTTTCGACAACACAGATACGCAGTATTTT
.	13	TRBV10-3	few	TRBJ1-2	CAISDEGDYGYTF	TGTGCCATCAGTGACGAGGGCGACTATGGCTACACCTTC
TRBD2	18	TRBV5-1	few	TRBJ2-2	CASSLGSGSHRNTGELFF	TGCGCCAGCAGCTTGGGTAGCGGGAGCCACAGGAACACCGGGGAGCTGTTTTTT
.	14	TRBV11-2	.	TRBJ2-7	CAAPGRLFFYEQYF	TGTGCCGCGCCCGGTAGGCTGTTCTTTTACGAGCAGTACTTC
.	15	TRBV7-3	few	TRBJ2-7	CASSFMDQGYYEQYF	TGTGCCAGCAGCTTCATGGACCAGGGTTACTACGAGCAGTACTTC
.	9	TRBV21-1	.	TRBJ2-5	CASTKGGDF	TGTGCCAGCACCAAGGGTGGGGACTTC
.	14	TRBV7-7	.	TRBJ2-3	CASSQTYSTDTQYF	TGTGCTAGCAGTCAGACTTATAGCACAGATACGCAGTATTTT
TRBD2	14	TRBV7-9	few	TRBJ2-7	CASKTSGSVYEQYF	TGTGCCAGCAAAACTAGCGGGAGCGTCTACGAGCAGTACTTC
.	13	TRBV29-1	few	TRBJ2-7	CSVENRGGYEQYF	TGCAGCGTTGAAAACAGGGGGGGATACGAGCAGTACTTC
TRBD1	16	TRBV6-1	.	TRBJ2-7	CASSEFVGQEGYEQYF	TGTGCCAGCAGTGAATTTGTGGGACAGGAAGGCTACGAGCAGTACTTC
TRBD1	16	TRBV2	few	TRBJ2-7	CASSEGGTGGSYEQYF	TGTGCCAGCAGTGAAGGGGGCACAGGGGGTTCCTACGAGCAGTACTTC
TRBD1	22	TRBV6-2/TRBV6-3	.	TRBJ2-7	CASSYSDKAGTAIRRHYYEQYF	TGTGCCAGCAGTTACTCGGACAAGGCCGGGACAGCCATCCGCCGACATTACTACGAGCAGTACTTC
.	15	TRBV9	.	TRBJ1-1	CASSVGPALNTEAFF	TGTGCCAGCAGCGTAGGGCCCGCGTTGAACACTGAAGCTTTCTTT
.	15	TRBV5-1	.	TRBJ2-3	CASSSRIDGTDTQYF	TGCGCCAGCAGCTCGAGAATCGACGGCACAGATACGCAGTATTTT
.	15	TRBV7-2	.	TRBJ1-6	CASSLEPGYNSPLHF	TGTGCCAGCAGCTTAGAACCAGGGTACAATTCACCCCTCCACTTT
.	12	TRBV6-4	.	TRBJ2-2	CASSDSFGELFF	TGTGCCAGCAGTGACTCGTTCGGGGAGCTGTTTTTT
TRBD1	15	TRBV27	.	TRBJ1-3	CASARTGPSGNTIYF	TGTGCCAGCGCCCGGACAGGGCCCTCTGGAAACACCATATATTTT
.	15	TRBV7-6	few	TRBJ2-5	CASSPSGGQKETQYF	TGTGCCAGCAGCCCCTCCGGGGGGCAGAAGGAGACCCAGTACTTC
.	15	TRBV11-2	few	TRBJ1-5	CASSFTGVKNQPQHF	TGTGCCAGCAGCTTTACGGGGGTGAAAAATCAGCCCCAGCATTTT
.	15	TRBV7-9	.	TRBJ2-7	CASSFSGSYAYEQYF	TGTGCCAGCAGCTTTTCCGGGAGCTACGCCTACGAGCAGTACTTC
TRBD1	15	TRBV7-2	few	TRBJ1-2	CASSRKAGTGNGYTF	TGTGCCAGCAGCCGCAAGGCCGGGACAGGTAATGGCTACACCTTC
.	16	TRBV11-2	.	TRBJ2-5	CASSLGVSGSYNEHFF	TGTGCCAGCAGCTTAGGAGTTAGCGGCTCCTACAATGAGCATTTCTTC
.	14	TRBV4-1	.	TRBJ2-2	CASSQEKEAGELFF	TGCGCCAGCAGCCAAGAGAAAGAGGCCGGGGAGCTGTTTTTT
.	16	TRBV18	few	TRBJ2-1	CASSPGSQISYNEQFF	TGTGCCAGCTCACCAGGGTCACAGATCTCCTACAATGAGCAGTTCTTC
.	13	TRBV6-2/TRBV6-3	.	TRBJ1-5	CASSDPGNQPQHF	TGTGCCAGCAGTGATCCAGGGAATCAGCCCCAGCATTTT
.	13	TRBV12-3/TRBV12-4	.	TRBJ2-1	CASSLAVFDEQFF	TGTGCCAGCAGTTTAGCGGTGTTCGATGAGCAGTTCTTC
.	11	TRBV6-2/TRBV6-3	.	TRBJ2-1	CASSNGNEQFF	TGTGCCAGCAGCAACGGTAATGAGCAGTTCTTC
.	15	TRBV7-2	.	TRBJ2-2	CASSLEYLRTGELFF	TGTGCCAGCAGCTTAGAGTACCTGAGAACCGGGGAGCTGTTTTTT
.	15	TRBV15	.	TRBJ2-4	CATSRTGLAKNIQYF	TGTGCCACCAGCAGGACAGGATTAGCCAAAAACATTCAGTACTTC